This entry describes one T cell receptor beta chain. The sample comes from a study of control samples from healthy donors and cancer patients. Measured with immunoSEQ multiplex PCR; TCRdb has only the in-frame clones, and not every one. The profile shows 75,000 to 95,000 clones, around nine tenths of them singletons. Trimming at V came to 3 bases and at J to 7 bases, leaving 3 bases not matched to a gene. The germline CDR1 and CDR2 sequences are SQVTM and ANQGSEA. This CDR3 region has 13 residues. The clonotype originates from a woman between 50 and 59 years old in good health. Source material: blood. The chain uses TRBV29-1 and TRBJ1-4, with 9 bases lining up with TRBD1. This CDR3 is CSVEGTGSEKLFF. The CDR3 DNA reads TGCAGCGTTGAGGGGACAGGGAGTGAAAAACTGTTTTTT. The full variable domain, its missing parts supplied by reference TRBV29-1 and TRBJ1-4, is SAVISQKPSRDICQRGTSLTIQCQVDSQVTMMFWYRQQPGQSLTLIATANQGSEATYESGFVIDKFPISRPNLTFSTLTVSNMSPEDSSIYLCSVEGTGSEKLFFGSGTQLSVL.